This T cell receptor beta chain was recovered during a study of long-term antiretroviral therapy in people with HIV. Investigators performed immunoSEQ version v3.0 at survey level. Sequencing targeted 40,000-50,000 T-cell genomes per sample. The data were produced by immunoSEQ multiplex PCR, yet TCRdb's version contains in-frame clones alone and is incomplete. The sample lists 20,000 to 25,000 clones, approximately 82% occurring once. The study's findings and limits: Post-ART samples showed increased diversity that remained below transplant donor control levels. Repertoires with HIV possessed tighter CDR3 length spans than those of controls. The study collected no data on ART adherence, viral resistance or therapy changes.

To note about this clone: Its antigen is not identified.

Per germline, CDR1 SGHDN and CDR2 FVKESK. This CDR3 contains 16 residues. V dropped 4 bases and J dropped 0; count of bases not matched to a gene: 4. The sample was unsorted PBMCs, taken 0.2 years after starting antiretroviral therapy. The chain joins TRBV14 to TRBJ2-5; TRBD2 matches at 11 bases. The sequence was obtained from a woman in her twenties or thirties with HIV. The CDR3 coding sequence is TGTGCCAGCAGCCTACCTAGCGGGGGGTACCAAGAGACCCAGTACTTC. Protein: CASSLPSGGYQETQYF.